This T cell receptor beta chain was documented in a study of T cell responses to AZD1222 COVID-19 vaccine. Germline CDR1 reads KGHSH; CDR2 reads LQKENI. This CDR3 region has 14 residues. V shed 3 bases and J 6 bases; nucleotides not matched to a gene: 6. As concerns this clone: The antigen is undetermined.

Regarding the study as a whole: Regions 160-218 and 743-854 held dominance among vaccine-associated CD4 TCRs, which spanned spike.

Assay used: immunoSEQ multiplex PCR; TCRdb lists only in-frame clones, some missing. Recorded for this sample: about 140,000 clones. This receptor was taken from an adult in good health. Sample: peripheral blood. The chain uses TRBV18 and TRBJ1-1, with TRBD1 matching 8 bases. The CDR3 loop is CASSPQQGGPEAFF. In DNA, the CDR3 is TGTGCCAGCTCACCCCAACAGGGGGGGCCTGAAGCTTTCTTT.